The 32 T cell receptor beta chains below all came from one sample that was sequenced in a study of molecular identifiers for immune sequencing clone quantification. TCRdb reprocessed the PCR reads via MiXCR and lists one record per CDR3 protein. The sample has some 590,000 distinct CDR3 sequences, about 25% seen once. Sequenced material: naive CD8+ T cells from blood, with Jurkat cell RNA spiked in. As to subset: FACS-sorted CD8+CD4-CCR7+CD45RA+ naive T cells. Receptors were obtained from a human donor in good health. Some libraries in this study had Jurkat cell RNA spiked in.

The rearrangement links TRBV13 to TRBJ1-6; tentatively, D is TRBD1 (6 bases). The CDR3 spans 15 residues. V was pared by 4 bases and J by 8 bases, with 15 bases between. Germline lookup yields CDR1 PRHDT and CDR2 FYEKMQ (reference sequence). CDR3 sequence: CASSSAGHEDSPLHF. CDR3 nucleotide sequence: TGTGCCAGCAGCTCAGCGGGACATGAAGATTCACCCCTCCACTTT.

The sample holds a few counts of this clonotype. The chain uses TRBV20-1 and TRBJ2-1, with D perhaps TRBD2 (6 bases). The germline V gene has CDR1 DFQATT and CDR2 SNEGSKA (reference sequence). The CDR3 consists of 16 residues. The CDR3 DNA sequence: TGCAGCTCTTCTGACCGAACTAGCAGATCCTACAATGAGCAGTTCTTC. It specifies CSSSDRTSRSYNEQFF.

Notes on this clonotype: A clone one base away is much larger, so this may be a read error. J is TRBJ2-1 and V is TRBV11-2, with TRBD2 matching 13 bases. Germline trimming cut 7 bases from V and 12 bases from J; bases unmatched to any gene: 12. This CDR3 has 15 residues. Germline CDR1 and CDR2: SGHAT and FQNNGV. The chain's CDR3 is CASTELAGGMDGQFF. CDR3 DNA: TGTGCCAGCACCGAACTAGCGGGGGGGATGGATGGGCAGTTCTTC.

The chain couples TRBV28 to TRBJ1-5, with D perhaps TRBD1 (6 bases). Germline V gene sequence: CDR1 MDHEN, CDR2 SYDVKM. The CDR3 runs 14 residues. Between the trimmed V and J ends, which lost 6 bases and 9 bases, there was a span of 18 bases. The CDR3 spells CASREDSAARPQHF. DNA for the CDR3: TGTGCCAGCAGAGAGGACAGTGCGGCTCGGCCCCAGCATTTT.

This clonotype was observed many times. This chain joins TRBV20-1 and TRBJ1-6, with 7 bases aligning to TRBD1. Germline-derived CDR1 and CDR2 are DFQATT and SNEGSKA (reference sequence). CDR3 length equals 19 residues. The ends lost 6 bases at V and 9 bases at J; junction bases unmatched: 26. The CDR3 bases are TGCAGTGCCGAGCCAACCGACCCCAAGATGACAGGGACGAGTTCACCCCTCCACTTT. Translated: CSAEPTDPKMTGTSSPLHF.

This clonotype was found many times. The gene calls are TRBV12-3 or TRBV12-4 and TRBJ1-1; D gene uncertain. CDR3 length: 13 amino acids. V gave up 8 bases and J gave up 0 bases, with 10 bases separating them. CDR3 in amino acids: CASADVVNTEAFF. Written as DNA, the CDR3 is TGTGCCAGCGCCGACGTTGTGAACACTGAAGCTTTCTTT.

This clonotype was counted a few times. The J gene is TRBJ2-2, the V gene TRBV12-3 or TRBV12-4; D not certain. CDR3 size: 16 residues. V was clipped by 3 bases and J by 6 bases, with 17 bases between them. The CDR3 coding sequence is TGTGCCAGCAGTTTTAACCAGAAACCGGTGGCCGGGGAGCTGTTTTTT. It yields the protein CASSFNQKPVAGELFF.

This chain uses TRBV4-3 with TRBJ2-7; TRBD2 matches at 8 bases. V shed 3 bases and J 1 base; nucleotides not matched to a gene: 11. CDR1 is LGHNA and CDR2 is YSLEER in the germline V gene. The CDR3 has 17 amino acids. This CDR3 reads CASSQDFLAGLSYEQYF. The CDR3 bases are TGCGCCAGCAGCCAGGACTTTCTAGCGGGCCTATCCTACGAGCAGTACTTC.

In nucleotides, the CDR3 is TGTGCCAGCAGTTTTTTCCGGGGGGGACCAGAAAGTACGCAGTATTTT. Protein sequence: CASSFFRGGPESTQYF. The chain couples TRBV12-3 or TRBV12-4 to TRBJ2-3; 8 bases align to TRBD2. V shed 3 bases, J shed 8 bases, and the junction held 13 bases outside the gene matches. The CDR3 has 16 residues.

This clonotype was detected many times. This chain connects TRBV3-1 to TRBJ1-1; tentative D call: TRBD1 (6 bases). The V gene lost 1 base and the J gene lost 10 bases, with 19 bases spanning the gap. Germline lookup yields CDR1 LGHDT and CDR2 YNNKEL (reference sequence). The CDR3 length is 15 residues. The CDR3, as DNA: TGTGCCAGCAGCCAAGGACAACAGGGTTGGTTTGGAGCTTTCTTT. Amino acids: CASSQGQQGWFGAFF.

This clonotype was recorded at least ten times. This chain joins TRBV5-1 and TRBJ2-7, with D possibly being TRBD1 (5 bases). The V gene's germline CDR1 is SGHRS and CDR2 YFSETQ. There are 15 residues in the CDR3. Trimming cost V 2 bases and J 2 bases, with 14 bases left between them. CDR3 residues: CASSLERGAPYEQYF. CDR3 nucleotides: TGCGCCAGCAGCTTAGAAAGGGGCGCACCCTACGAGCAGTACTTC.

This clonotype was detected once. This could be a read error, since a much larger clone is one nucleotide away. The CDR3 region is CASSSSTLTNTGELFF. Written as DNA, the CDR3 is TGTGCCAGCAGCTCGAGTACCCTTACGAACACCGGGGAGCTGTTTTTT. V and J are TRBV7-9 and TRBJ2-2; D unresolved. Deletions cut 4 bases from V and 0 bases from J, with 12 bases between. Germline CDR1 SEHNR, CDR2 FQNEAQ (reference sequence). This CDR3 is 16 amino acids long.

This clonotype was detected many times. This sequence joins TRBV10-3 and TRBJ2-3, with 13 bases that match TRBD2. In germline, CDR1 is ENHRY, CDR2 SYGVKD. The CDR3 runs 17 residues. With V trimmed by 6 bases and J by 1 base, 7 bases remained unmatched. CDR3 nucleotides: TGTGCCATCAGCTCGACTAGCGGGAGGTCGGGCACAGATACGCAGTATTTT. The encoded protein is CAISSTSGRSGTDTQYF.

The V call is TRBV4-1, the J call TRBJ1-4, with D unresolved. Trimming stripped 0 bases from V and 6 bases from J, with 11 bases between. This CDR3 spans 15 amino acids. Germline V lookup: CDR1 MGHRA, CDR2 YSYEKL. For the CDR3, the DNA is TGCGCCAGCAGCCAAGATTCGAGCTGGCATGAAAAACTGTTTTTT. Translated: CASSQDSSWHEKLFF.

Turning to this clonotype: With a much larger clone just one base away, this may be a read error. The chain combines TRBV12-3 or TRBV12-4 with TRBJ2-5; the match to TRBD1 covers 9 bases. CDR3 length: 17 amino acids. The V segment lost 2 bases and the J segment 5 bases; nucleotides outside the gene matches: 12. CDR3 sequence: CASSLNPIWTGEETQYF. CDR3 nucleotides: TGTGCCAGCAGTTTAAACCCAATCTGGACAGGGGAGGAGACCCAGTACTTC.

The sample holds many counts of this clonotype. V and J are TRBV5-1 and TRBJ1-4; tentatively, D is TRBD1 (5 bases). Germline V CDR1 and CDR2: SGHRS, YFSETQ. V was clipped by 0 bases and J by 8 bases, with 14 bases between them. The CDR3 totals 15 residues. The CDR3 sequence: CASSLVGGMEEKLFF. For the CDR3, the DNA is TGCGCCAGCAGCTTGGTTGGGGGAATGGAAGAAAAACTGTTTTTT.

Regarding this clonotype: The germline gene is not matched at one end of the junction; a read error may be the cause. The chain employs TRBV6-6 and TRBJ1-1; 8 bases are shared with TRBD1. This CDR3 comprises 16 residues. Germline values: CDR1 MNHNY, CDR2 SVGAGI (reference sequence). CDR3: CANSEQGVWADTEAFF. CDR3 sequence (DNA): TGTGCCAACAGTGAACAGGGGGTGTGGGCTGACACTGAAGCTTTCTTT.

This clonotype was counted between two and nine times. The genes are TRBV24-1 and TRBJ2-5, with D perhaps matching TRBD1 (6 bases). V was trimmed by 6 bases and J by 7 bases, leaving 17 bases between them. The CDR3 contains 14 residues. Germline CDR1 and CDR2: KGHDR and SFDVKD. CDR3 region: CATSLGTGSGTQYF. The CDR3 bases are TGTGCCACCAGTTTAGGAACAGGGAGCGGGACCCAGTACTTC.

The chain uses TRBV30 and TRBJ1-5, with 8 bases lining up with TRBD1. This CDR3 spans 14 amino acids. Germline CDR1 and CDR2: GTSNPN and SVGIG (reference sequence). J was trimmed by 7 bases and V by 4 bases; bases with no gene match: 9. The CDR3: CAWNLGQGRQPQHF. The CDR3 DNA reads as TGTGCCTGGAACCTCGGACAGGGCAGGCAGCCCCAGCATTTT.

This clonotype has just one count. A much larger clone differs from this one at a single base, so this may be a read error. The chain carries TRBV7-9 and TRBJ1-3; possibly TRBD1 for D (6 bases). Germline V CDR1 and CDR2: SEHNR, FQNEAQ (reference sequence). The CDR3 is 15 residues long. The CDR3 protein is CAGSGGTSSGNTIYF. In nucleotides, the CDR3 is TGTGCCGGCAGCGGAGGGACAAGCTCTGGAAACACCATATATTTT. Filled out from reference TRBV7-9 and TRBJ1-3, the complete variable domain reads DTGVSQNPRHKITKRGQNVTFRCDPISEHNRLYWYRQTLGQGPEFLTYFQNEAQLEKSRLLSDRFSAERPKGSFSTLEIQRTEQGDSAMYLCAGSGGTSSGNTIYFGEGSWLTVV.

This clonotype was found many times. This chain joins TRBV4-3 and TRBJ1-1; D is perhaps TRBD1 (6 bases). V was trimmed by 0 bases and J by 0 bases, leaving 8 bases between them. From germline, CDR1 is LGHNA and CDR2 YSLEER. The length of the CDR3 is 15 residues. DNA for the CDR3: TGCGCCAGCAGCCAAGATGGGGGGCTGAACACTGAAGCTTTCTTT. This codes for CASSQDGGLNTEAFF.

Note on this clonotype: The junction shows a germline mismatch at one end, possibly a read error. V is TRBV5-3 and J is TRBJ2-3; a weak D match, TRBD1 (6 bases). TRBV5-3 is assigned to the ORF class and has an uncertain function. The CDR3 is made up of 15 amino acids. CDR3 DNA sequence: TGTGCCAGCAGCTCAGACAGGCCAAGCACAGATACGCAGTATTTT. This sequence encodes CASSSDRPSTDTQYF.

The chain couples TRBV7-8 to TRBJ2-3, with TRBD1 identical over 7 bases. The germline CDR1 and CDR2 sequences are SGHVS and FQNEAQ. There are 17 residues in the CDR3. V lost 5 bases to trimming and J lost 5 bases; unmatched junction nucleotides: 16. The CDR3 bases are TGTGCCAGCAGCCCATGGCTTTCGGGGCAGGGGGTAGATACGCAGTATTTT. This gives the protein CASSPWLSGQGVDTQYF.

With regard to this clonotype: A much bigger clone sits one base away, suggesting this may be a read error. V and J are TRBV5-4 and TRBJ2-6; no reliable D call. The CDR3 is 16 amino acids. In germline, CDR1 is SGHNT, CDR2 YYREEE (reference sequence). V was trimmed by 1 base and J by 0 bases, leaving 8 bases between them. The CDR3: CASSLNRFSGANVLTF. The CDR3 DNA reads TGTGCCAGCAGCTTGAATCGTTTCTCTGGGGCCAACGTCCTGACTTTC.

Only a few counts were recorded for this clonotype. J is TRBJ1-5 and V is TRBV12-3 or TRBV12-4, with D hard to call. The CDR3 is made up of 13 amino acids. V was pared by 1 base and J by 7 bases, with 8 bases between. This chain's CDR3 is CASSLEVPQPQHF. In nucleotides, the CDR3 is TGTGCCAGCAGTTTAGAAGTCCCCCAGCCCCAGCATTTT.

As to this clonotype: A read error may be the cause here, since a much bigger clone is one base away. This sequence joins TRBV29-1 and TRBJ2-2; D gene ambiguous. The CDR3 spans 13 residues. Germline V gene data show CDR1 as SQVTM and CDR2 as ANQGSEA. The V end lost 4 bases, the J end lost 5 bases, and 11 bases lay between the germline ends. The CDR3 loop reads CSVVEWATGELFF. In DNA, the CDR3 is TGCAGCGTTGTAGAGTGGGCGACCGGGGAGCTGTTTTTT.

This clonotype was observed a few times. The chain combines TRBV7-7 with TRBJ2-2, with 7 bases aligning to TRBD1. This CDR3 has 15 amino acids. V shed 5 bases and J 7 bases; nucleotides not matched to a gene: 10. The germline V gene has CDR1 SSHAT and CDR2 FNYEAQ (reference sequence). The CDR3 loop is CASSRLSTGSGELFF. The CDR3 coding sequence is TGTGCCAGCAGCCGCTTATCGACAGGGAGCGGGGAGCTGTTTTTT.

CDR3 sequence reads: CASSASGKTYEQYF. In DNA form, the CDR3 reads TGCGCCAGCAGTGCCAGCGGGAAAACCTACGAGCAGTACTTC. The chain links TRBV10-1 to TRBJ2-7, with TRBD2 matching 7 bases. CDR3 length: 14 residues. CDR1 and CDR2 (germline): WNHNN, SYGVQD (reference sequence). V shed 4 bases and J 2 bases; nucleotides not matched to a gene: 5.

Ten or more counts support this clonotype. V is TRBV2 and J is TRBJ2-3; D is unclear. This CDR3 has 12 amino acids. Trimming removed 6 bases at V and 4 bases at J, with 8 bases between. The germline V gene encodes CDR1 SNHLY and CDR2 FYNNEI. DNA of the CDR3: TGTGCCAGCAGGGACGAACCAGATACGCAGTATTTT. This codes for CASRDEPDTQYF.

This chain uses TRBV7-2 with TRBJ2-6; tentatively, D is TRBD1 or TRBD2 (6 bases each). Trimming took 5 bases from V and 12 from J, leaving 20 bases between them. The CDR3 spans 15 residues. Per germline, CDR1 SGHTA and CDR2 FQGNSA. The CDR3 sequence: CASSLTHWGARVLTF. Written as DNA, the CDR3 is TGTGCCAGCAGCCTGACCCACTGGGGGGCCCGCGTCCTGACTTTC.

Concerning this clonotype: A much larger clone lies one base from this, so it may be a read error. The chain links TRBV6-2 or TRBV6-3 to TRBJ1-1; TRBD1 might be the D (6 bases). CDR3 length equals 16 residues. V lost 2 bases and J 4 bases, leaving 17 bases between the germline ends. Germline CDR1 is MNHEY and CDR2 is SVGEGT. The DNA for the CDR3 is TGTGCCAGCAGTTACCCCTCTGACAGGCCGAGCACTGAAGCTTTCTTT. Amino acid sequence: CASSYPSDRPSTEAFF.

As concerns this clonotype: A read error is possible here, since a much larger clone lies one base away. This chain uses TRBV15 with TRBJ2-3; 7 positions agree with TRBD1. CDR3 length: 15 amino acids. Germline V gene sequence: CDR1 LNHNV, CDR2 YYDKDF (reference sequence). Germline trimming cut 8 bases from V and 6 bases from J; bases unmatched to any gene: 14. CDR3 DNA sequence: TGTGCCACCTGCAACAGGGGATCGCTAGTCGATACGCAGTATTTT. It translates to CATCNRGSLVDTQYF.